The entry below gives a single T cell receptor (beta chain) sequence along with its context. The repertoire was sequenced with immunoSEQ multiplex PCR; TCRdb's copy has only in-frame clones and lacks some. The repertoire holds around 20,000 clones, with around 86% as singletons. Germline assignment: CDR1 PRHDT and CDR2 FYEKMQ (reference sequence). This CDR3 is built from 15 residues. The trim removed 2 bases at V and 6 bases at J, leaving 7 bases unmatched. This entry belongs to a study of PD-1 blockade in classical Hodgkin lymphoma. No patient escaped relapse after autologous stem cell transplantation, and brentuximab vedotin exposure varied.

The chain employs TRBV13 and TRBJ1-5; 7 bases line up with TRBD1. The input for sequencing was peripheral blood mononuclear cells (PBMCs), taken before the second cycle of nivolumab. The TCR comes from a human donor with classical Hodgkin lymphoma. The CDR3 spells CASSLRQGLSQPQHF. Here the CDR3 DNA reads TGTGCCAGCAGCTTAAGACAGGGACTCAGTCAGCCCCAGCATTTT.